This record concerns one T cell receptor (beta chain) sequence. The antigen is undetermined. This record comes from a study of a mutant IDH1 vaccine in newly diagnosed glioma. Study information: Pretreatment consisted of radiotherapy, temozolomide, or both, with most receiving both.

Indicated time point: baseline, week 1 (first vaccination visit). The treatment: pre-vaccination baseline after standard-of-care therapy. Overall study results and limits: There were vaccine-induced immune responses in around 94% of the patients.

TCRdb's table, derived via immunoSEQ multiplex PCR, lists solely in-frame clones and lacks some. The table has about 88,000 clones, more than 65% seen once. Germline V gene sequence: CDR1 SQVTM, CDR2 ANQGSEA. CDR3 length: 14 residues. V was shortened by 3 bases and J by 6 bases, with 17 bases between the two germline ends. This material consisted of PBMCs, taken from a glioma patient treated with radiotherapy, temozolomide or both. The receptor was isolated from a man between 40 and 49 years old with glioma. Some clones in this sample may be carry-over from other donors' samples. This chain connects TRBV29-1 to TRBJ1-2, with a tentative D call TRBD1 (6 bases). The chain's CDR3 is CSVDLGGGGHGYTF. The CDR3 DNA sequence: TGCAGCGTTGACTTGGGGGGCGGGGGTCATGGCTACACCTTC.